Below are 18 T cell receptor beta chains sequenced from a single sample in a study of cytomegalovirus exposure and HLA in healthy donors. A multiplex PCR was run with 60 Vbeta primers and 13 Jbeta primers. Here immunoSEQ multiplex PCR was the method, and the copy in TCRdb shows in-frame clones only, minus some. The sample gives 150,000 to 200,000 clones, approximately 84% of which show up once; around 0.27% is in the top ten. The sequencing sample was made of PBMCs. Every receptor here comes from a boy younger than 18 in good health and CMV-seronegative.

The chain carries TRBV27 and TRBJ2-5; 7 bases map to TRBD2. The length of the CDR3 is 15 residues. The trim removed 3 bases at V and 2 bases at J, leaving 6 bases unmatched. Germline loops: CDR1 MNHEY, CDR2 SMNVEV (reference sequence). DNA of the CDR3: TGTGCCAGCAGTTTGGCCCTGGGACTACAAGAGACCCAGTACTTC. Its translation is CASSLALGLQETQYF.

The chain joins TRBV9 to TRBJ2-7; 12 positions agree with TRBD1. The CDR3 length is 15 residues. CDR1 SGDLS and CDR2 YYNGEE come from the germline V gene. J was trimmed by 7 bases and V by 0 bases; bases with no gene match: 5. CDR3: CASSVAGQGAREQYF. The DNA for the CDR3 is TGTGCCAGCAGCGTAGCGGGACAGGGGGCTCGGGAGCAGTACTTC.

The J gene is TRBJ1-4, the V gene TRBV4-1, with unresolved D. CDR1 is MGHRA, CDR2 YSYEKL, per germline. The V end was cut by 0 bases, the J end by 8 bases, with 16 bases between. This CDR3 spans 16 amino acids. The CDR3 nucleotides read TGCGCCAGCAGCCAAGATTGGGCCGCTGAGCGGGAAAAACTGTTTTTT. Its translation is CASSQDWAAEREKLFF.

The DNA for the CDR3 is TGTGCCATCAGTGAGTCGAGCGGGGGTGGGAGTGAAAAACTGTTTTTT. Translating gives CAISESSGGGSEKLFF. The chain links TRBV10-3 to TRBJ1-4; possibly TRBD1 for D (5 bases). The V gene lost 0 bases and the J gene lost 7 bases, with 15 bases spanning the gap. The CDR3 sequence is 16 residues long. Germline V lookup: CDR1 ENHRY, CDR2 SYGVKD.

This clone occurred once. One end of the junction fails to match germline, which may point to a read error. V usage is TRBV15 and J usage is TRBJ1-2, with 7 bases aligning to TRBD1. Germline V CDR1 and CDR2: LNHNV, YYDKDF (reference sequence). The CDR3 has 13 residues. CDR3 in DNA: TGTGCCACCAACAGAAGGGACAGCTATGGCTACACCTTC. This codes for CATNRRDSYGYTF.

The J gene is TRBJ1-2, the V gene TRBV5-1, with D maybe TRBD1 (6 bases). The V gene's germline CDR1 is SGHRS and CDR2 YFSETQ. The CDR3 consists of 15 residues. V gave up 4 bases and J gave up 1 base, with 14 bases separating them. DNA for the CDR3: TGCGCCAGCAGCCTGGACGGGACATTTAACTATGGCTACACCTTC. This translates into CASSLDGTFNYGYTF.

V usage is TRBV29-1 and J usage is TRBJ2-7, with 7 bases matching TRBD1. The length of the CDR3 is 13 residues. Germline values: CDR1 SQVTM, CDR2 ANQGSEA. The junction had 7 bases not matched to a gene; V was cut back by 6 bases and J by 2 bases. Written as DNA, the CDR3 is TGCAGCGTACTGACAGGGAAGCCCTACGAGCAGTACTTC. It specifies CSVLTGKPYEQYF.

This chain joins TRBV6-6 and TRBJ2-2; 7 bases line up with TRBD1. This CDR3 is built from 16 residues. After removal of 6 bases from V and 3 bases from J, the junction contained 10 bases not matched to a gene. Germline CDR1 MNHNY, CDR2 SVGAGI (reference sequence). The CDR3 is CASSLDRVSYTGELFF. CDR3 nucleotide sequence: TGTGCCAGCAGCCTCGACAGGGTATCCTACACCGGGGAGCTGTTTTTT.

The V and J genes are TRBV4-1 and TRBJ2-1; the D gene is possibly TRBD2 (5 bases). Germline V gives CDR1 MGHRA, CDR2 YSYEKL. The CDR3 contains 12 residues. Deletions cut 1 base from V and 11 bases from J, with 9 bases between. CDR3 in amino acids: CASSQGPGKQFF. CDR3 nucleotide sequence: TGCGCCAGCAGCCAAGGTCCGGGAAAGCAGTTCTTC.

This clone appeared a single time. This chain joins TRBV11-2 and TRBJ2-2; tentatively, D is TRBD1 (5 bases). V was clipped by 4 bases and J by 8 bases, with 11 bases between them. The CDR3 contains 13 residues. Germline CDR1 is SGHAT and CDR2 is FQNNGV. CDR3 residues: CASSSLRVGELFF. The CDR3 coding sequence is TGTGCCAGCAGCTCCCTCAGGGTAGGGGAGCTGTTTTTT.

The gene calls are TRBV5-1 and TRBJ2-7; D is ambiguous. The V gene lost 3 bases and the J gene lost 4 bases, with 11 bases spanning the gap. Germline-derived CDR1 and CDR2 are SGHRS and YFSETQ. The length of the CDR3 is 13 residues. CDR3 DNA sequence: TGCGCCAGCAGCTCCGCTTATGCGTACGAGCAGTACTTC. Translated: CASSSAYAYEQYF.

In its sample, this clone was seen once. This chain uses TRBV6-5 with TRBJ2-7; 9 nucleotides match TRBD1. The length of the CDR3 is 15 residues. Germline CDR1 MNHEY, CDR2 SVGAGI. With 1 base clipped from V and 4 bases from J, the junction kept 5 bases outside the gene matches. CDR3 in DNA: TGTGCCAGCAGTTACTTCGCGACAGGGGGTTACGAGCAGTACTTC. Residues: CASSYFATGGYEQYF.

The gene calls are TRBV28 and TRBJ1-1; 8 bases fit TRBD1. V was clipped by 8 bases and J by 9 bases; unmatched bases: 8. CDR1 and CDR2 from the germline V gene are MDHEN and SYDVKM. CDR3 size: 12 residues. Written as DNA, the CDR3 is TGTGCCAGCTTGACAGGGGAACTTAAAGCTTTCTTT. This gives the protein CASLTGELKAFF. The whole variable domain, remainder taken from reference TRBV28 and TRBJ1-1, is DVKVTQSSRYLVKRTGEKVFLECVQDMDHENMFWYRQDPGLGLRLIYFSYDVKMKEKGDIPEGYSVSREKKERFSLILESASTNQTSMYLCASLTGELKAFFGQGTRLTVV.

The chain combines TRBV7-6 with TRBJ2-1; 7 bases map to TRBD2. Trimming removed 2 bases from V and 7 bases from J; junction bases left unmatched: 8. There are 15 residues in the CDR3. In germline, CDR1 is SGHVS, CDR2 FNYEAQ. CDR3 in DNA: TGTGCCAGCAGCTTACGCCGGGACTATATAAATGAGCAGTTCTTC. Encoded protein: CASSLRRDYINEQFF.

V gene TRBV5-6 combines with J gene TRBJ1-5, with 9 positions matching TRBD1. V shed 3 bases and J 4 bases; nucleotides not matched to a gene: 8. This CDR3 contains 16 residues. Germline CDR1 SGHDT, CDR2 YYEEEE. The CDR3 DNA reads as TGTGCCAGCAGCTCTTGGGGAGGACAGGGGAATCAGCCCCAGCATTTT. This encodes CASSSWGGQGNQPQHF.

This chain's CDR3 is CARSPRDIEYGYTF. In DNA form, the CDR3 reads TGTGCCAGGAGCCCCCGGGACATAGAGTATGGCTACACCTTC. The chain combines TRBV2 with TRBJ1-2, with D perhaps matching TRBD1 (6 bases). The CDR3 is 14 amino acids. CDR1 is SNHLY, CDR2 FYNNEI, per germline. Trimming cost V 9 bases and J 5 bases, with 19 bases left between them.

The J gene is TRBJ2-3, the V gene TRBV7-3; 9 bases align to TRBD1. The CDR3 consists of 15 residues. Germline-derived CDR1 and CDR2 are SGHTA and FQGTGA. The V segment lost 3 bases and the J segment 1 base; nucleotides outside the gene matches: 2. The CDR3 region has the DNA TGTGCCAGCAGCTTGACAGGGGGACGCACAGATACGCAGTATTTT. Translation gives CASSLTGGRTDTQYF. The full variable domain, completed using reference TRBV7-3 and TRBJ2-3, is GAGVSQTPSNKVTEKGKYVELRCDPISGHTALYWYRQSLGQGPEFLIYFQGTGAADDSGLPNDRFFAVRPEGSVSTLKIQRTERGDSAVYLCASSLTGGRTDTQYFGPGTRLTVL.

CDR3 in amino acids: CASSLDPTGQETQYF. In DNA form, the CDR3 reads TGTGCCAGCAGTTTAGACCCCACAGGACAAGAGACCCAGTACTTC. V gene TRBV27 combines with J gene TRBJ2-5; the D gene is possibly TRBD1 (5 bases). V was trimmed by 2 bases and J by 2 bases, leaving 12 bases between them. The CDR3 consists of 15 residues. Germline CDR1 MNHEY, CDR2 SMNVEV (reference sequence).